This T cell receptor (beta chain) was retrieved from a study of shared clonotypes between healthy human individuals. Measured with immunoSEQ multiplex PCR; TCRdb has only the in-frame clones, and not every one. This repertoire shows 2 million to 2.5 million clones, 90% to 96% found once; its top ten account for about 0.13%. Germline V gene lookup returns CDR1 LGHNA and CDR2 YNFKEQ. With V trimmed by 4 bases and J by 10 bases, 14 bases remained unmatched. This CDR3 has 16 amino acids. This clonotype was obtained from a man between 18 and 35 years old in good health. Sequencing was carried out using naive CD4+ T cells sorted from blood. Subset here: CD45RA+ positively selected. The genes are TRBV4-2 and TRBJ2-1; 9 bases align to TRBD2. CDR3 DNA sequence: TGTGCCAGCAGCCCTGGAGAGCGGGGGGCCCTTCGGGAGCAGTTCTTC. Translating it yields CASSPGERGALREQFF.